The present T cell receptor (beta chain) was sequenced within a study of blood T cell repertoires in COVID-19. In the study's own analysis: Amplification with reference gene primers provided the estimates of nucleated cell counts. Produced via immunoSEQ multiplex PCR; TCRdb's table is partial and in-frame only. V and J calls and clone size come straight from that table; D and trimming were deduced from the DNA. The sample lists 55,000 to 70,000 clones; 85% to 90% were seen once. CDR3 length: 19 amino acids. Per germline, CDR1 SGHDT and CDR2 YYEEEE. The ends lost 4 bases at V and 0 bases at J; junction bases unmatched: 10. Participants were aged about 18 to 100 years from around 24 US areas.

This chain links TRBV5-6 with TRBJ2-3, with TRBD2 identical over 14 bases. This clonotype was obtained from a woman in her 40s who had recovered from COVID-19. The specimen was PBMCs or T cells enriched from blood (not recorded which). CDR3 sequence reads: CASSPSRTSGGHSTDTQYF. The CDR3 DNA reads TGTGCCAGCAGCCCGTCGAGGACTAGCGGGGGGCATAGCACAGATACGCAGTATTTT.